This T cell receptor (delta chain) was recorded in a study of γδ T cells in repeated Plasmodium falciparum infection. TCRdb re-processed the multiplex PCR reads via CATT. Found here are 85,000 to 90,000 delta-chain clones, 1.4% of them singletons; the top ten hold under 10%. This clone came up many times. Gammadelta T cells were flow-sorted from PBMC into Vgamma9/Vdelta2+ and Vdelta2-negative populations for bulk analysis. Germline V gene sequence: CDR1 TSWWSYY, CDR2 QGS. The CDR3 consists of 22 residues. The V gene end was trimmed by 1 base and the J gene end by 0 bases; junction bases not matched to a gene: 19.

Sample: gamma-delta T cells from blood. The receptor was derived from a pool of human donors (malaria-infected and uninfected, not separated). The rearrangement links TRDV1 to TRDJ1; 11 nucleotides match TRDD3. Here the CDR3 DNA reads TGTGCTCTTGGGGAACGAATTTTCCCTACGTACTGGGGGATATGCGACACCGATAAACTCATCTTT. Amino acids: CALGERIFPTYWGICDTDKLIF.